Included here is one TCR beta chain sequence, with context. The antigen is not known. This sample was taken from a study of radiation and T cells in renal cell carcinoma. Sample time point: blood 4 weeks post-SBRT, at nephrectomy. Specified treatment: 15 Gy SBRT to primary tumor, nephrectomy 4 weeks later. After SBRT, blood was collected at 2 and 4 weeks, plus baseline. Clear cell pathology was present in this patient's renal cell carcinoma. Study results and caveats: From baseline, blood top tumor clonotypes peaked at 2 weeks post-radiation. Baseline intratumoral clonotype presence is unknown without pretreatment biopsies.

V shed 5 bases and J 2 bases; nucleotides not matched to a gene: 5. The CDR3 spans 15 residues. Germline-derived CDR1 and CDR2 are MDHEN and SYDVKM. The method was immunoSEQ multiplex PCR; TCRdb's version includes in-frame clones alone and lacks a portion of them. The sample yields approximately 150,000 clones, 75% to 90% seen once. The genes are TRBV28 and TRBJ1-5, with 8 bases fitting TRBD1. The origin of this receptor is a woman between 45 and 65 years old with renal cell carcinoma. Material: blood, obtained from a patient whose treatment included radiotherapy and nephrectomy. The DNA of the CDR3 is TGTGCCAGCAGTAGGACAGGGTCGGGCAATCAGCCCCAGCATTTT. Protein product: CASSRTGSGNQPQHF. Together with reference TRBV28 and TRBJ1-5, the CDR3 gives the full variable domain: DVKVTQSSRYLVKRTGEKVFLECVQDMDHENMFWYRQDPGLGLRLIYFSYDVKMKEKGDIPEGYSVSREKKERFSLILESASTNQTSMYLCASSRTGSGNQPQHFGDGTRLSIL.